The sequence of this T cell receptor beta chain was determined in a study of T-cell reconstitution after alpha-beta-depleted transplantation in children. Study-level points and caveats: By about two months after transplant, alpha-beta T cells reportedly arose from several hundred graft clones that had expanded.

The table lists this clonotype with many counts. Its target is not known. Molecular barcoding with unique molecular identifiers was used for the TCRbeta library. TCRdb called the PCR reads again in MiXCR, with one record for every CDR3 protein. This table has 600,000 to 700,000 distinct CDR3 sequences, 13% appearing once. The CDR3 is made up of 13 amino acids. Germline V gives CDR1 LGHNT, CDR2 FRNRAP. With 4 bases removed from V and 5 bases from J, the gap between germline ends came to 11 bases. The source is a girl under 10 years old with congenital amegakaryocytic thrombocytopenia, due to receive a stem cell transplant. The chain joins TRBV12-5 to TRBJ1-1; no definite D call. The input for sequencing was PBMCs, taken before TCRalphabeta/CD19-depleted stem cell transplant. In DNA form, the CDR3 reads TGTGCTAGTGGTTGGAACGGAAGGACTGAAGCTTTCTTT. Protein product: CASGWNGRTEAFF.